Following are 10 T cell receptor beta chains from one sample sequenced in a study of OX40 agonist ivuxolimab in advanced cancers. Libraries were prepared by immunoSEQ multiplex PCR; TCRdb keeps only in-frame clonotypes and omits some of them. Of about 17,000 clones listed, about three quarters were seen once; the top ten hold 40% to 55%. This material consisted of CD4+ or CD8+ T cells sorted from blood, taken in a trial of the OX40 agonist ivuxolimab. These receptor sequences come from an adult with an advanced solid tumor such as melanoma, head and neck, liver or kidney cancer.

The rearrangement links TRBV7-8 to TRBJ2-1; D is possibly TRBD1 or TRBD2 (5 bases each). Deletions cut 5 bases from V and 2 bases from J, with 16 bases between. Germline V gene lookup returns CDR1 SGHVS and CDR2 FQNEAQ. The CDR3 loop spans 16 amino acids. The CDR3 here is CASSAKTGRTYNEQFF. The CDR3 nucleotides are TGTGCCAGCAGCGCCAAGACGGGGCGGACCTACAATGAGCAGTTCTTC.

The J gene is TRBJ2-3, the V gene TRBV9; D is ambiguous. Trimming took 4 bases from V and 2 from J, leaving 5 bases between them. The CDR3 has 12 residues. Germline assignment: CDR1 SGDLS and CDR2 YYNGEE. The DNA of the CDR3 is TGTGCCAGCAGCCCAAACACAGATACGCAGTATTTT. It specifies CASSPNTDTQYF.

The chain uses TRBV27 and TRBJ2-1; TRBD2 aligns across 8 bases. This CDR3 is built from 14 residues. V was clipped by 7 bases and J by 6 bases; unmatched bases: 8. Germline V CDR1 and CDR2: MNHEY, SMNVEV (reference sequence). In DNA form, the CDR3 reads TGTGCCAGCACCGGGGGGGGGAGTCGCAATGAGCAGTTCTTC. Protein product: CASTGGGSRNEQFF.

The chain links TRBV11-2 to TRBJ2-7, with D possibly TRBD1 on 6 matching bases. This CDR3 region has 15 residues. The germline CDR1 and CDR2 sequences are SGHAT and FQNNGV. V lost 4 bases and J lost 5, with 18 bases in between. CDR3 nucleotide sequence: TGTGCCAGCAGCTCCTCAGGGGAAAAGGATGACGAGCAGTACTTC. Protein: CASSSSGEKDDEQYF.

The genes are TRBV9 and TRBJ2-5, with D maybe TRBD2 (5 bases). Germline V gives CDR1 SGDLS, CDR2 YYNGEE. Trimming removed 2 bases from V and 3 bases from J, with 11 bases in between. There are 14 residues in the CDR3. This CDR3 reads CASSVSGSKETQYF. Here the CDR3 DNA reads TGTGCCAGCAGCGTGAGCGGTAGTAAAGAGACCCAGTACTTC.

This chain links TRBV5-1 with TRBJ2-5, with unresolved D. The germline V gene has CDR1 SGHRS and CDR2 YFSETQ. CDR3 size: 14 residues. V was cut by 0 bases and J by 1 base, with 7 bases left in between. CDR3 protein: CASSLEGLQETQYF. For the CDR3, the DNA is TGCGCCAGCAGCTTGGAGGGCCTCCAAGAGACCCAGTACTTC.

The rearrangement uses TRBV4-1 and TRBJ2-7; TRBD2 matches at 10 bases. V trimming: 0 bases; J trimming: 4 bases; junction bases outside the gene matches: 9. The CDR3 spans 17 residues. The germline gives CDR1 MGHRA, CDR2 YSYEKL. CDR3 amino acids: CASSQEFPSGGLYEQYF. DNA of the CDR3: TGCGCCAGCAGCCAAGAGTTCCCTAGCGGGGGATTATACGAGCAGTACTTC.

This clone was detected ten times or more. This sequence joins TRBV9 and TRBJ1-1; D ambiguous. V was pared by 2 bases and J by 1 base, with 6 bases between. This CDR3 is 13 amino acids long. Germline CDR1 is SGDLS and CDR2 is YYNGEE. CDR3 in amino acids: CASSVDWNTEAFF. For the CDR3, the DNA is TGTGCCAGCAGCGTTGACTGGAACACTGAAGCTTTCTTT.

This clone turned up a few times. The chain is built from TRBV19 and TRBJ2-7; D possibly matches TRBD1 or TRBD2 (5 bases each). Deletions cut 3 bases from V and 7 bases from J, with 13 bases between. Looked up from germline, CDR1 is LNHDA and CDR2 is SQIVND (reference sequence). CDR3 length: 13 amino acids. CDR3 nucleotide sequence: TGTGCCAGTAGTATGGTTAGGGGACGGGAGCAGTACTTC. Translated, it gives CASSMVRGREQYF.

This CDR3 reads CASSLSTSGASSYEQYF. DNA for the CDR3: TGTGCCAGCAGCTTATCAACTAGCGGGGCTAGCTCCTACGAGCAGTACTTC. V and J are TRBV7-9 and TRBJ2-7, with TRBD2 identical over 10 bases. The J segment lost 0 bases and the V segment lost 2 bases, leaving 7 bases of the junction unmatched. From germline, CDR1 is SEHNR and CDR2 FQNEAQ (reference sequence). This CDR3 comprises 17 residues.